The entry below describes one TCR beta chain. Repertoires were generated with immunoSEQ multiplex PCR, while TCRdb's copy carries only in-frame clones and drops some. The profile covers 55,000 to 70,000 clones, with about 91% appearing a single time and roughly 1.3% taken by the ten largest. This sample was taken from a study of T cell changes during pregnancy in multiple sclerosis. The ends were cut back, 7 bases at V and 0 bases at J, with 16 bases in the middle. Per the germline V gene, CDR1 is MDHEN and CDR2 is SYDVKM. The CDR3 sequence is 16 residues long. This clonotype was sampled from a female donor in good health, enrolled as a control in a pregnancy study. The specimen was peripheral blood, collected in the second trimester of pregnancy. The rearrangement uses TRBV28 and TRBJ2-1; D is perhaps TRBD2 (5 bases). DNA of the CDR3: TGTGCCAGCACCGATGGAGGCCCGAGCTCCTACAATGAGCAGTTCTTC. Protein: CASTDGGPSSYNEQFF. Based on the CDR3 plus reference TRBV28 and TRBJ2-1, the full variable domain is DVKVTQSSRYLVKRTGEKVFLECVQDMDHENMFWYRQDPGLGLRLIYFSYDVKMKEKGDIPEGYSVSREKKERFSLILESASTNQTSMYLCASTDGGPSSYNEQFFGPGTRLTVL.